A single sample is the source of the 13 T cell receptor beta chains below, sequenced in a study of T cell responses to AZD1222 COVID-19 vaccine. Some clones are missing from TCRdb's copy, which holds only in-frame ones; the method was immunoSEQ multiplex PCR. The sample holds around 190,000 clones, 85% to 90% seen once. The sequencing used peripheral blood, collected on day 0 of AZD1222 vaccination. The source is an adult in good health.

This clone was seen a single time. This rearrangement joins TRBV19 to TRBJ2-7; possibly TRBD2 for D (6 bases). This CDR3 region has 15 residues. Germline V lookup: CDR1 LNHDA, CDR2 SQIVND (reference sequence). The V end was cut by 6 bases, the J end by 5 bases, with 20 bases between. CDR3 coding DNA: TGTGCCAGTAGCTCCGGAGGGCGGTCAACCCACGAGCAGTACTTC. Its protein product is CASSSGGRSTHEQYF.

The genes are TRBV7-3 and TRBJ1-1; TRBD1 is a possible D gene (5 bases). Germline CDR1 and CDR2: SGHTA and FQGTGA. With 0 bases removed from V and 5 bases from J, the gap between germline ends came to 7 bases. The CDR3 consists of 13 residues. CDR3 DNA sequence: TGTGCCAGCAGCTTAACGCGGGGGACTGAAGCTTTCTTT. This gives the protein CASSLTRGTEAFF. The full variable domain, completed using reference TRBV7-3 and TRBJ1-1, is GAGVSQTPSNKVTEKGKYVELRCDPISGHTALYWYRQSLGQGPEFLIYFQGTGAADDSGLPNDRFFAVRPEGSVSTLKIQRTERGDSAVYLCASSLTRGTEAFFGQGTRLTVV.

V usage is TRBV15 and J usage is TRBJ1-5; 9 nucleotides align to TRBD1. The CDR3 length is 17 residues. The V segment lost 8 bases and the J segment 3 bases; nucleotides outside the gene matches: 14. Germline values: CDR1 LNHNV, CDR2 YYDKDF (reference sequence). The CDR3, as DNA: TGTGCCACCGCCCCGGTCCGGGACAGGGATAACAATCAGCCCCAGCATTTT. Its protein product is CATAPVRDRDNNQPQHF.

Details on this clone: The limits of the CDR3 on the DNA are not certain, so only TCRdb's listed CDR3 is given. J is TRBJ2-5 and V is TRBV19; the table calls TRBD2, which could not be checked here. The CDR3 is 12 residues long, counting both termini. Germline CDR1 reads LNHDA; CDR2 reads SQIVND (reference sequence). The CDR3 here is CASTSGSETQYF.

This clone was observed many times. The chain employs TRBV18 and TRBJ1-3; tentatively, D is TRBD1 (5 bases). Germline V gene data show CDR1 as KGHSH and CDR2 as LQKENI. This CDR3 is 16 amino acids long. Trimming removed 2 bases at V and 0 bases at J, with 11 bases between. Written as DNA, the CDR3 is TGTGCCAGCTCACCAGACAGCTCAGACTCTGGAAACACCATATATTTT. This sequence encodes CASSPDSSDSGNTIYF.

The chain's CDR3 is CATRDTSGGSSYNEQFF. The CDR3 nucleotides read TGTGCCACCAGAGATACTAGCGGGGGTAGCTCCTACAATGAGCAGTTCTTC. This sequence joins TRBV24-1 and TRBJ2-1, with 11 bases matching TRBD2. The CDR3 has 17 residues. V was pared by 7 bases and J by 0 bases, with 7 bases of the junction left unmatched. The germline gives CDR1 KGHDR, CDR2 SFDVKD.

This sequence joins TRBV27 and TRBJ2-7; D gene uncertain. CDR1 and CDR2 (germline): MNHEY, SMNVEV (reference sequence). V was pared by 7 bases and J by 2 bases, with 21 bases between. The CDR3 totals 16 residues. The CDR3 protein is CASTLRGRLIPYEQYF. For the CDR3, the DNA is TGTGCCAGCACCCTAAGAGGTAGATTGATCCCCTACGAGCAGTACTTC.

This sequence joins TRBV5-6 and TRBJ1-1; 7 nucleotides match TRBD1. This CDR3 is built from 15 residues. Germline CDR1 SGHDT, CDR2 YYEEEE. V shed 4 bases, J shed 1 base, and the junction held 7 bases outside the gene matches. CDR3 coding DNA: TGTGCCAGCAGCATGACAGGGTTGAGGAACACTGAAGCTTTCTTT. Residues: CASSMTGLRNTEAFF.

To note about this clone: One base away lies a much larger clone, so this may be a sequencing read error. Different DNA sequences within this sample yield the same CDR3. The chain links TRBV29-1 to TRBJ1-1; D is ambiguous. CDR1 SQVTM and CDR2 ANQGSEA come from the germline V gene. The CDR3 spans 13 residues. The CDR3 loop reads CSVETGLNTEAFF. In nucleotides, the CDR3 is TGCAGTGTTGAAACCGGCCTGAACACTGAAGCTTTCTTT.

The chain carries TRBV11-1 and TRBJ1-2; no definite D call. This CDR3 spans 13 amino acids. Germline CDR1 reads SGHAT; CDR2 reads FQDESV (reference sequence). The V and J ends lost 5 bases and 1 base respectively, with 8 bases between them. The CDR3 DNA follows: TGTGCCAGCAGCCCGGACCTTAACTATGGCTACACCTTC. Its translation is CASSPDLNYGYTF.

The count of this clone is one. The gene calls are TRBV6-4 and TRBJ1-6; D not certain. V gave up 2 bases and J gave up 6 bases, with 5 bases separating them. CDR3 size: 13 residues. CDR1 is MRHNA and CDR2 is SNTAGT in the germline V gene. The CDR3 loop is CASSDSFNSPLHF. CDR3 DNA sequence: TGTGCCAGCAGTGACAGCTTTAATTCACCCCTCCACTTT.

This chain uses TRBV7-2 with TRBJ2-3; D gene uncertain. The CDR3 has 12 amino acids. The V and J ends lost 1 base and 5 bases respectively, with 4 bases between them. Germline-derived CDR1 and CDR2 are SGHTA and FQGNSA. CDR3 bases: TGTGCCAGCAGCTTAGTAGGAGATACGCAGTATTTT. It encodes CASSLVGDTQYF.

This chain links TRBV19 with TRBJ1-3; D is perhaps TRBD1 (6 bases). Germline lookup yields CDR1 LNHDA and CDR2 SQIVND (reference sequence). This CDR3 contains 14 residues. Deletions cut 8 bases from V and 0 bases from J, with 11 bases between. CDR3 residues: CASSTGNSGNTIYF. The CDR3 DNA reads TGTGCCAGTTCCACAGGGAACTCTGGAAACACCATATATTTT.